Each of the 16 T cell receptor beta chains below was sequenced from the same sample in a study of CD8+ T cells in alopecia areata. Isolated RNA was reverse transcribed into cDNA used as the sequencing template. The assay was immunoSEQ multiplex PCR, and TCRdb's table has in-frame clones only and misses some. The table shows 110,000 to 150,000 clones, with nearly 55% occurring only once. The treatment here: oral pan-JAK inhibitor, 5-10 mg twice daily. The starting material was CD8+ T cells sorted from blood, obtained at week 4, from a patient treated with tofacitinib. These receptor sequences come from a human donor with alopecia areata.

The chain joins TRBV15 to TRBJ2-7; tentatively, D is TRBD1 or TRBD2 (6 bases each). V lost 0 bases and J lost 5, with 17 bases in between. Germline-derived CDR1 and CDR2 are LNHNV and YYDKDF (reference sequence). The CDR3 is 16 amino acids. The DNA for the CDR3 is TGTGCCACCAGCAGAGAGGAGGGGGAGTTGGGTAACGAGCAGTACTTC. Its protein is CATSREEGELGNEQYF. Looking up the rest from reference TRBV15 and TRBJ2-7 gives the full variable domain: DAMVIQNPRYQVTQFGKPVTLSCSQTLNHNVMYWYQQKSSQAPKLLFHYYDKDFNNEADTPDNFQSRRPNTSFCFLDIRSPGLGDTAMYLCATSREEGELGNEQYFGPGTRLTVT.

This clone appeared a few times. The chain recombines TRBV6-5 with TRBJ1-6; TRBD1 might be the D (5 bases). Germline CDR1 MNHEY, CDR2 SVGAGI. Trimming stripped 10 bases from V and 7 bases from J, with 14 bases between. This CDR3 is built from 13 residues. As DNA, the CDR3 is TGTGCCACCCTCGGGGCACCCAATTCACCCCTCCACTTT. Residues: CATLGAPNSPLHF.

The CDR3 DNA is TGTGCCAGCAGTTACGGCGGTCCACCCCTCCACTTT. This gives the protein CASSYGGPPLHF. The rearrangement links TRBV6-5 to TRBJ1-6; no clear D. Deletions cut 2 bases from V and 11 bases from J, with 7 bases between. The germline V gene has CDR1 MNHEY and CDR2 SVGAGI. The CDR3 loop spans 12 amino acids.

V and J are TRBV27 and TRBJ1-1; D remains ambiguous. V was trimmed by 2 bases and J by 2 bases, leaving 6 bases between them. The CDR3 spans 13 residues. The germline gives CDR1 MNHEY, CDR2 SMNVEV (reference sequence). The CDR3 is CASSLGPNTEAFF. CDR3 nucleotide sequence: TGTGCCAGCAGTTTAGGCCCAAACACTGAAGCTTTCTTT.

The gene calls are TRBV5-6 and TRBJ2-5; perhaps TRBD2 as D (6 bases). Germline V gene lookup returns CDR1 SGHDT and CDR2 YYEEEE. This CDR3 has 15 amino acids. V was pared by 1 base and J by 4 bases, with 14 bases between. CDR3 nucleotide sequence: TGTGCCAGCAGCTTGATTGTCGGGGGTGGAGAGACCCAGTACTTC. Its translation: CASSLIVGGGETQYF.

In its sample, this clone was seen once. This chain joins TRBV29-1 and TRBJ2-7; weak D call: TRBD1 (5 bases). CDR1 and CDR2 (germline): SQVTM, ANQGSEA. Trimming cost V 3 bases and J 0 bases, with 9 bases left between them. The CDR3 totals 13 residues. The CDR3 DNA is TGCAGCGTTGAGGACAAACTCTCCTACGAGCAGTACTTC. This translates into CSVEDKLSYEQYF.

The chain combines TRBV7-9 with TRBJ2-7; D may be TRBD1 or TRBD2 (5 bases each). Trimming cost V 2 bases and J 3 bases, with 11 bases left between them. The CDR3 totals 14 residues. Germline values: CDR1 SEHNR, CDR2 FQNEAQ (reference sequence). CDR3 in amino acids: CASSLMGVDYEQYF. Here the CDR3 DNA reads TGTGCCAGCAGCTTAATGGGGGTGGACTACGAGCAGTACTTC. Full variable domain (missing parts from reference TRBV7-9 and TRBJ2-7): DTGVSQNPRHKITKRGQNVTFRCDPISEHNRLYWYRQTLGQGPEFLTYFQNEAQLEKSRLLSDRFSAERPKGSFSTLEIQRTEQGDSAMYLCASSLMGVDYEQYFGPGTRLTVT.

The J gene is TRBJ2-7, the V gene TRBV6-6, with 7 bases fitting TRBD2. The ends lost 5 bases at V and 3 bases at J; junction bases unmatched: 4. Germline V gene lookup returns CDR1 MNHNY and CDR2 SVGAGI (reference sequence). The CDR3 is 13 residues long. The CDR3: CASSPRGVYEQYF. The CDR3 bases are TGTGCCAGCAGTCCCCGGGGGGTCTACGAGCAGTACTTC.

This clone was seen more than once but under ten times. The rearrangement links TRBV5-6 to TRBJ2-7; 7 nucleotides match TRBD2. Germline V lookup: CDR1 SGHDT, CDR2 YYEEEE. The length of the CDR3 is 12 residues. The J segment lost 7 bases and the V segment lost 5 bases, leaving 6 bases of the junction unmatched. The CDR3 sequence is CASSDSGVEQYF. The DNA of the CDR3 is TGTGCCAGCAGTGACAGCGGGGTTGAGCAGTACTTC.

The chain is built from TRBV15 and TRBJ1-2; weak D call: TRBD1 (6 bases). Germline V CDR1 and CDR2: LNHNV, YYDKDF (reference sequence). The CDR3 has 14 amino acids. The V gene lost 0 bases and the J gene lost 6 bases, with 11 bases spanning the gap. CDR3 amino acids: CATSRDWQGNGYTF. CDR3 sequence (DNA): TGTGCCACCAGCAGAGATTGGCAGGGGAATGGCTACACCTTC.

This sequence joins TRBV4-3 and TRBJ1-2; D call uncertain. V was clipped by 3 bases and J by 5 bases, with 13 bases between them. The CDR3 is 14 residues long. Germline CDR1 is LGHNA and CDR2 is YSLEER. The CDR3 loop is CASSHHGDGYGYTF. CDR3 coding DNA: TGCGCCAGCAGCCACCACGGGGATGGGTATGGCTACACCTTC.

V and J are TRBV29-1 and TRBJ2-5, with D perhaps matching TRBD1 (6 bases). Per the germline V gene, CDR1 is SQVTM and CDR2 is ANQGSEA. This CDR3 has 13 amino acids. Trimming shortened V by 3 bases and J by 2 bases, and 10 bases separated the two germline ends. The CDR3 loop reads CSVDLDSQETQYF. CDR3 coding DNA: TGCAGCGTTGATTTGGACAGTCAAGAGACCCAGTACTTC.

This clone was detected a few times. The V gene is TRBV11-2, the J gene TRBJ2-1, with 12 bases lining up with TRBD1. This CDR3 has 17 residues. CDR1 and CDR2 from the germline V gene are SGHAT and FQNNGV. Trimming removed 2 bases from V and 6 bases from J; junction bases left unmatched: 8. This chain's CDR3 is CASSLHYRDRGPNEQFF. The DNA for the CDR3 is TGTGCCAGCAGCTTACACTACCGGGACAGGGGGCCCAATGAGCAGTTCTTC.

A remark on this clone: The sample holds other DNA sequences that translate to the same CDR3. The gene calls are TRBV27 and TRBJ2-5; D is uncertain. This CDR3 comprises 11 residues. V shed 2 bases and J shed 4 bases, with 2 bases lying between them. From germline, CDR1 is MNHEY and CDR2 SMNVEV (reference sequence). The CDR3 is CASSLGETQYF. Written as DNA, the CDR3 is TGTGCCAGCAGTTTAGGAGAGACCCAGTACTTC.

The rearrangement links TRBV2 to TRBJ1-4; no clear D gene. V shed 1 base and J shed 6 bases, with 12 bases lying between them. The V gene's germline CDR1 is SNHLY and CDR2 FYNNEI. The CDR3 spans 15 residues. CDR3 coding DNA: TGTGCCAGCAGTGAAGAAGGAGGGTCTTATGAAAAACTGTTTTTT. Translation gives CASSEEGGSYEKLFF.

The chain has TRBV4-3 and TRBJ2-1; TRBD1 aligns across 8 bases. The CDR3 runs to 17 residues. V was clipped by 0 bases and J by 5 bases; unmatched bases: 9. Germline-derived CDR1 and CDR2 are LGHNA and YSLEER. This CDR3 is CASSQEVPGQENNEQFF. Here the CDR3 DNA reads TGCGCCAGCAGCCAAGAAGTTCCGGGACAGGAGAACAATGAGCAGTTCTTC.